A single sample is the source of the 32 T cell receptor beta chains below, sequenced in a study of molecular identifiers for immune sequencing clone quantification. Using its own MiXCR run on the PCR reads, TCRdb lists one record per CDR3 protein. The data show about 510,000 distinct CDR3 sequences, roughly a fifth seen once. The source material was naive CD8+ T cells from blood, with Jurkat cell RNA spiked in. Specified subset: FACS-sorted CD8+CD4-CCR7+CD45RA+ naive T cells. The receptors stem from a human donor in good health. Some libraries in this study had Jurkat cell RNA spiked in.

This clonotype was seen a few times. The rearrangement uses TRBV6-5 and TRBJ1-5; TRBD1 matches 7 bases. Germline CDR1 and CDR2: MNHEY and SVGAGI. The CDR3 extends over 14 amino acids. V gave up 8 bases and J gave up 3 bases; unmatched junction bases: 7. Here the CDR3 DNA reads TGTGCCAGCGGACCTGGGACAGTCAATCAGCCCCAGCATTTT. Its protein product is CASGPGTVNQPQHF.

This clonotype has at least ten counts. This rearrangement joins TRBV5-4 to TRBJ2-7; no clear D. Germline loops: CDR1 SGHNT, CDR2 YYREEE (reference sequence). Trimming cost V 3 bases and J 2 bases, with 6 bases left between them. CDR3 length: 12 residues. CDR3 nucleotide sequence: TGTGCCAGCAGCTCGAATCCCTACGAGCAGTACTTC. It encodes CASSSNPYEQYF.

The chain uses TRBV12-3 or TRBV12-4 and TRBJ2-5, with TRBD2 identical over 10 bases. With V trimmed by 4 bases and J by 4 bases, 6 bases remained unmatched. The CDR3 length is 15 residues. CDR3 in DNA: TGTGCCAGCAGTTCCCTAGCTAGCGGGGGAGAGACCCAGTACTTC. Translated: CASSSLASGGETQYF.

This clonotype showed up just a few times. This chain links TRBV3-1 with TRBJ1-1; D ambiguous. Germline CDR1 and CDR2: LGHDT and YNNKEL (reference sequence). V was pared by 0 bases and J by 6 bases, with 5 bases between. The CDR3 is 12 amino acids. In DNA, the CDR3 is TGTGCCAGCAGCCAAGATGGGGCTGAAGCTTTCTTT. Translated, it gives CASSQDGAEAFF.

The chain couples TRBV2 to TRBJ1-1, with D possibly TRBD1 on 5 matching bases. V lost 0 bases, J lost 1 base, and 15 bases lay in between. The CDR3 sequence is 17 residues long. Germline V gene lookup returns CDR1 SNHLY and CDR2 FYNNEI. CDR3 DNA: TGTGCCAGCAGTGAAGCCCTCTCTGGGGCCGCGAACACTGAAGCTTTCTTT. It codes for CASSEALSGAANTEAFF. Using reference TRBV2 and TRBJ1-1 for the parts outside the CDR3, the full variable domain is EPEVTQTPSHQVTQMGQEVILRCVPISNHLYFYWYRQILGQKVEFLVSFYNNEISEKSEIFDDQFSVERPDGSNFTLKIRSTKLEDSAMYFCASSEALSGAANTEAFFGQGTRLTVV.

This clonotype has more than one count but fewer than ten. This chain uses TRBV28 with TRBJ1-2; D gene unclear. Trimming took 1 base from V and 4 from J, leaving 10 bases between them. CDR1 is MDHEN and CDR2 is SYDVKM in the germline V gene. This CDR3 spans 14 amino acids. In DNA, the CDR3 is TGTGCCAGCAGTTTATCCAACGAAGGCTATGGCTACACCTTC. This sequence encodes CASSLSNEGYGYTF.

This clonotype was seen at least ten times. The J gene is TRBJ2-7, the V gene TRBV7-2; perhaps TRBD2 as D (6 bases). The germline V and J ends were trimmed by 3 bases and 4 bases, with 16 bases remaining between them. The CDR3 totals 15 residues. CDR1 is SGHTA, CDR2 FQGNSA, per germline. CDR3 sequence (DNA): TGTGCCAGCAGCTTCGAGGATTTCGGGGGTTACGAGCAGTACTTC. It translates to CASSFEDFGGYEQYF.

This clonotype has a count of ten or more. The CDR3 DNA reads as TGTGCCAGCAGTCACGGGGCCCACGAGCAGTACTTC. Translation: CASSHGAHEQYF. This chain connects TRBV27 to TRBJ2-7; tentatively, D is TRBD1 or TRBD2 (5 bases each). This CDR3 has 12 residues. Germline CDR1 reads MNHEY; CDR2 reads SMNVEV (reference sequence). Trimming took 5 bases from V and 5 from J, leaving 10 bases between them.

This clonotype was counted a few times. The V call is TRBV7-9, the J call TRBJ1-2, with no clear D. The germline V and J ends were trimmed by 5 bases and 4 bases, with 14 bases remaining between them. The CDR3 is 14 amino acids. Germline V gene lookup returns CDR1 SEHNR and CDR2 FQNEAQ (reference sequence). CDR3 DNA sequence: TGTGCCAGCAGCGAACGATTGGCTAGCTATGGCTACACCTTC. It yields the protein CASSERLASYGYTF.

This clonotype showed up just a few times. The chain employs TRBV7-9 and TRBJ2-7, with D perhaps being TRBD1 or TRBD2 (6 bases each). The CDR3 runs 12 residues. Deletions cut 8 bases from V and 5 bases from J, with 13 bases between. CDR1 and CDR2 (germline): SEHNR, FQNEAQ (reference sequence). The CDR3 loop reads CASRGPPDEQYF. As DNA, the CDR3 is TGTGCCAGCCGGGGGCCTCCTGACGAGCAGTACTTC. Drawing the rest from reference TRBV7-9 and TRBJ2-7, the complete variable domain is DTGVSQNPRHKITKRGQNVTFRCDPISEHNRLYWYRQTLGQGPEFLTYFQNEAQLEKSRLLSDRFSAERPKGSFSTLEIQRTEQGDSAMYLCASRGPPDEQYFGPGTRLTVT.

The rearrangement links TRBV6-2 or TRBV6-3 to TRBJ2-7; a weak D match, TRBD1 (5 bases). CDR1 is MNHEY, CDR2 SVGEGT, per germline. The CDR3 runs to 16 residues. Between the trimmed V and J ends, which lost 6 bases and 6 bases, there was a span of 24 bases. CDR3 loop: CASRYSVLGRGGEQYF. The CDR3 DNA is TGTGCCAGCAGATATAGTGTATTAGGAAGGGGTGGCGAGCAGTACTTC.

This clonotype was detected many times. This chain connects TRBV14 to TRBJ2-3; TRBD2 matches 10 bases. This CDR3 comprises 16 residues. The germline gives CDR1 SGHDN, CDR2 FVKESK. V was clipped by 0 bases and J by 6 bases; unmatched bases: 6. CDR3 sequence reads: CASSQDSGGAGDTQYF. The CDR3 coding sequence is TGTGCCAGCAGCCAAGACAGCGGGGGGGCCGGTGATACGCAGTATTTT.

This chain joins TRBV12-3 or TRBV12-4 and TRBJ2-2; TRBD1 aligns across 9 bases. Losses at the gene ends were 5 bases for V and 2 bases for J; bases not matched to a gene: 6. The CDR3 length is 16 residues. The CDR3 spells CASSPWDRVNTGELFF. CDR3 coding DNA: TGTGCCAGCAGTCCGTGGGACAGGGTAAACACCGGGGAGCTGTTTTTT.

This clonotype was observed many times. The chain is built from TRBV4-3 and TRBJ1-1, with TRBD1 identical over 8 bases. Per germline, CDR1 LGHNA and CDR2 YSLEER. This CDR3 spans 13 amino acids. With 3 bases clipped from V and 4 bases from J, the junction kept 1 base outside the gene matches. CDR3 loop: CASSQTGATEAFF. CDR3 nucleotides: TGCGCCAGCAGCCAGACAGGGGCCACTGAAGCTTTCTTT.

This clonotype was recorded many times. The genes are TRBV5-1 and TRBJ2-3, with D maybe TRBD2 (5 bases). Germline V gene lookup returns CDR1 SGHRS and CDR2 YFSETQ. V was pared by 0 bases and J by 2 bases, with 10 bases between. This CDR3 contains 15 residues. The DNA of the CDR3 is TGCGCCAGCAGCTTGGCAAGCGGCCTCACAGATACGCAGTATTTT. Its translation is CASSLASGLTDTQYF.

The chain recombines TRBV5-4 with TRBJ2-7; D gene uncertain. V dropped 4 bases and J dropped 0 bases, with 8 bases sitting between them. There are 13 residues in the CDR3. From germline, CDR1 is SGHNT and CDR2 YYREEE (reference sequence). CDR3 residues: CASSIGPSYEQYF. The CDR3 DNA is TGTGCCAGCAGCATAGGACCCTCCTACGAGCAGTACTTC.

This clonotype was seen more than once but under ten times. CDR3 residues: CASSWGTGGGLGNEKLFF. The CDR3 coding sequence is TGTGCCAGCAGCTGGGGGACAGGGGGCGGGTTAGGTAATGAAAAACTGTTTTTT. The chain carries TRBV11-2 and TRBJ1-4; 12 positions match TRBD1. CDR3 length: 18 amino acids. In germline, CDR1 is SGHAT, CDR2 FQNNGV. The V and J ends lost 4 bases and 4 bases, in that order; junction bases with no gene match: 10.

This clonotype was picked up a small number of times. The CDR3 region is CASSYPLTGTSYEQYF. Here the CDR3 DNA reads TGTGCCAGCAGTTACCCCCTCACAGGGACCTCCTACGAGCAGTACTTC. V gene TRBV28 combines with J gene TRBJ2-7; weak D call: TRBD1 (6 bases). CDR3 length: 16 residues. Germline V CDR1 and CDR2: MDHEN, SYDVKM. The germline V and J ends were trimmed by 4 bases and 0 bases, with 16 bases remaining between them.

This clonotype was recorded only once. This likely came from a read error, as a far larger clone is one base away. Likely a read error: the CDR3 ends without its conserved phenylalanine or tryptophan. The CDR3 protein is CASSFGSDTQYL. The CDR3 DNA reads TGTGCCAGCAGCTTTGGGTCAGATACGCAGTATCTT. V gene TRBV7-9 combines with J gene TRBJ2-3; no definite D call. V lost 3 bases to trimming and J lost 4 bases, with 5 bases between them. Germline-derived CDR1 and CDR2 are SEHNR and FQNEAQ (reference sequence). The length of the CDR3 is 12 residues.

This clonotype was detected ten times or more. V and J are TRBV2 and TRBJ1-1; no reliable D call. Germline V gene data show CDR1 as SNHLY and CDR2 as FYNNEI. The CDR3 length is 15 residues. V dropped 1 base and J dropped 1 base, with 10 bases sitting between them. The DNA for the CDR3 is TGTGCCAGCAGTGAAGATCGTTCAGGGAACACTGAAGCTTTCTTT. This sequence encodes CASSEDRSGNTEAFF.

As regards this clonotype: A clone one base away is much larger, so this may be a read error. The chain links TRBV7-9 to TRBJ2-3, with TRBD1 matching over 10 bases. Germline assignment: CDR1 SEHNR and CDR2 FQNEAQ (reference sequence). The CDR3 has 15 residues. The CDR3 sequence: CATQAGQGFTDTRYF. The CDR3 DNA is TGTGCCACCCAAGCGGGACAGGGGTTCACAGATACGCGGTATTTT.

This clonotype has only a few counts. The DNA for the CDR3 is TGTGCCATCAGTGACCCGAGCTCCTACAATGAGCAGTTCTTC. It yields the protein CAISDPSSYNEQFF. The genes are TRBV10-3 and TRBJ2-1, with no clear D. V was trimmed by 3 bases and J by 0 bases, leaving 6 bases between them. The CDR3 has 14 amino acids. Germline lookup yields CDR1 ENHRY and CDR2 SYGVKD.

CDR3: CASSPKDFNEQFF. The CDR3 bases are TGTGCCAGCAGCCCTAAGGACTTCAATGAGCAGTTCTTC. This chain joins TRBV14 and TRBJ2-1; tentative D call: TRBD2 (5 bases). CDR3 size: 13 residues. The germline V gene has CDR1 SGHDN and CDR2 FVKESK. The germline V and J ends were trimmed by 4 bases and 6 bases, with 10 bases remaining between them.

The CDR3 bases are TGTGCCAGTACCTATCTCCCGGGTTATGAGCAGTTCTTC. Protein: CASTYLPGYEQFF. The V gene is TRBV19, the J gene TRBJ2-1; D unclear. Trimming removed 7 bases at V and 8 bases at J, with 15 bases between. The CDR3 length is 13 residues. CDR1 LNHDA and CDR2 SQIVND come from the germline V gene (reference sequence).

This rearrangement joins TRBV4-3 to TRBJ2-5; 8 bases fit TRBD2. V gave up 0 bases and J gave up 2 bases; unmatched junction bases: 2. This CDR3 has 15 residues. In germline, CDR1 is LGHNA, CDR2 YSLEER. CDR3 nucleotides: TGCGCCAGCAGCCAAGAAGTAGCGGGGCAAGAGACCCAGTACTTC. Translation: CASSQEVAGQETQYF.

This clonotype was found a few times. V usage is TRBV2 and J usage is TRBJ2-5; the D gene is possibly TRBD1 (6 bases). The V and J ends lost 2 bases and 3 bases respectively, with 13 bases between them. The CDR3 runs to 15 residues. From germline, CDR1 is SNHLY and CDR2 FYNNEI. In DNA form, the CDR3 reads TGTGCCAGCAGTGAATCCTGGGCAGGGGAAGAGACCCAGTACTTC. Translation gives CASSESWAGEETQYF.

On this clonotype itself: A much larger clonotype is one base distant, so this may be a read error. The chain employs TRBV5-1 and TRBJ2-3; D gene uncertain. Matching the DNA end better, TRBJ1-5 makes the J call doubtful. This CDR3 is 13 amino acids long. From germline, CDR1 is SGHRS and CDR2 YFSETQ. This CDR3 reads CASRSMGTDTQHF. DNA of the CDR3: TGCGCCAGCAGGAGTATGGGCACAGATACGCAGCATTTT.

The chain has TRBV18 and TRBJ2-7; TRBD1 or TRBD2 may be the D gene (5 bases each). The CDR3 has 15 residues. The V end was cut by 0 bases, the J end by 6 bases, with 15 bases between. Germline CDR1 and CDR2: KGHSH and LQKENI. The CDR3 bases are TGTGCCAGCTCACCACCGGGGGTCCCTCGTGGCGAGCAGTACTTC. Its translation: CASSPPGVPRGEQYF.

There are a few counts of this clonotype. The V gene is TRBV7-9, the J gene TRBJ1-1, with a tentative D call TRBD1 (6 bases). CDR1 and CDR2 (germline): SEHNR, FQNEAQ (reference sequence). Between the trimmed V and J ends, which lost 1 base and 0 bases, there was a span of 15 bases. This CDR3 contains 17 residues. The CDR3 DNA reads TGTGCCAGCAGCTTAGATCCGTGGGACACGATGAACACTGAAGCTTTCTTT. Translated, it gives CASSLDPWDTMNTEAFF.

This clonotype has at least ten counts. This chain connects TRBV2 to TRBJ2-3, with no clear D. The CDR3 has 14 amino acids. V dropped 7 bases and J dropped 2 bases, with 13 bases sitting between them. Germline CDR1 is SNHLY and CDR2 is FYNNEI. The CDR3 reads CASTWLEATDTQYF. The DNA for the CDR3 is TGTGCCAGCACTTGGCTAGAGGCCACAGATACGCAGTATTTT.

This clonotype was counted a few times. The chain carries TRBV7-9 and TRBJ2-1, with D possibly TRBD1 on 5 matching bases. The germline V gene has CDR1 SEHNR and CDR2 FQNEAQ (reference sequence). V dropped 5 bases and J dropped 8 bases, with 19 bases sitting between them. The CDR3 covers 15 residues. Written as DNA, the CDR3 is TGTGCCAGCAGCCCGTCAATGGGGCCATCGGATGAGCAGTTCTTC. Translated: CASSPSMGPSDEQFF. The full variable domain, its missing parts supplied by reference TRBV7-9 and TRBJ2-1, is DTGVSQNPRHKITKRGQNVTFRCDPISEHNRLYWYRQTLGQGPEFLTYFQNEAQLEKSRLLSDRFSAERPKGSFSTLEIQRTEQGDSAMYLCASSPSMGPSDEQFFGPGTRLTVL.

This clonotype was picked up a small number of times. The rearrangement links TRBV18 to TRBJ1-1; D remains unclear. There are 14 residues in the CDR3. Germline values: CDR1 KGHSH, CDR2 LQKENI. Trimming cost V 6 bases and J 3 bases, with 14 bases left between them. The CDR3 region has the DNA TGTGCCAGCTCGCAGGAACCGGCATACACTGAAGCTTTCTTT. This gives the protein CASSQEPAYTEAFF. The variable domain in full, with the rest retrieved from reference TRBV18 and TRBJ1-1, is NAGVMQNPRHLVRRRGQEARLRCSPMKGHSHVYWYRQLPEEGLKFMVYLQKENIIDESGMPKERFSAEFPKEGPSILRIQQVVRGDSAAYFCASSQEPAYTEAFFGQGTRLTVV.